The 14 T cell receptor beta chains in this list originate from one sample, sequenced in a study of beta chain features in type 1 diabetes. General study findings and limits: TCRB CDR3s were moderately but significantly shorter in Type 1 diabetes patients in all four CD4+ subsets.

Their target antigens are unknown. The whole isolated RNA underwent reverse transcription, so sequencing captured expressed TCRB transcripts. Sequenced by immunoSEQ multiplex PCR; TCRdb stores in-frame clones only, minus some. This sample carries hundreds of thousands of clones, about 11% of them seen once, and the ten largest clones take around 0.017%. The sample consisted of naive CD4+ T cells from blood. The receptors come from a man aged 30 to 39 with type 1 diabetes.

V usage is TRBV14 and J usage is TRBJ1-1; the match to TRBD1 covers 7 bases. CDR3 length equals 13 residues. The V gene end was trimmed by 6 bases and the J gene end by 5 bases; junction bases not matched to a gene: 6. Germline V gives CDR1 SGHDN, CDR2 FVKESK. The CDR3 reads CASRESGGTEAFF. As DNA, the CDR3 is TGTGCCAGCAGGGAATCAGGGGGAACTGAAGCTTTCTTT.

This clone was seen only a few times. V usage is TRBV4-3 and J usage is TRBJ2-1; 10 bases map to TRBD2. V was pared by 0 bases and J by 7 bases, with 15 bases of the junction left unmatched. The CDR3 runs to 19 residues. Germline-derived CDR1 and CDR2 are LGHNA and YSLEER. The DNA of the CDR3 is TGCGCCAGCAGCCAAGAATGGCCCCCACTAAGCGGGGGGGGTAATGAGCAGTTCTTC. Its protein is CASSQEWPPLSGGGNEQFF.

The CDR3: CASTRGTGVGANVLTF. The DNA for the CDR3 is TGTGCCAGCACACGGGGGACAGGGGTTGGGGCCAACGTCCTGACTTTC. The gene calls are TRBV28 and TRBJ2-6; 10 bases fit TRBD1. The CDR3 has 16 amino acids. Trimming removed 7 bases from V and 3 bases from J; junction bases left unmatched: 6. Germline CDR1 MDHEN, CDR2 SYDVKM.

The chain couples TRBV7-3 to TRBJ2-5; D is possibly TRBD2 (5 bases). Germline V gives CDR1 SGHTA, CDR2 FQGTGA. V was cut by 5 bases and J by 3 bases, with 16 bases left in between. The CDR3 is made up of 15 amino acids. The DNA for the CDR3 is TGTGCCAGCAGCCCCCGGGCCGGGGTTAAAGAGACCCAGTACTTC. This encodes CASSPRAGVKETQYF.

This clone was seen a handful of times. V and J are TRBV5-1 and TRBJ1-1; TRBD1 matches at 8 bases. The junction had 1 base not matched to a gene; V was cut back by 3 bases and J by 0 bases. CDR3 length: 14 residues. Germline assignment: CDR1 SGHRS and CDR2 YFSETQ. CDR3 nucleotides: TGCGCCAGCAGCTCGGACAGGGTGAACACTGAAGCTTTCTTT. It encodes CASSSDRVNTEAFF.

The chain couples TRBV9 to TRBJ1-1; a possible D gene is TRBD1 (6 bases). The CDR3 runs to 15 residues. V was shortened by 0 bases and J by 1 base, with 10 bases between the two germline ends. Per germline, CDR1 SGDLS and CDR2 YYNGEE. This CDR3 reads CASSVDRVTNTEAFF. CDR3 DNA sequence: TGTGCCAGCAGCGTAGACAGGGTGACGAACACTGAAGCTTTCTTT. Using reference TRBV9 and TRBJ1-1 for the parts outside the CDR3, the full variable domain is DSGVTQTPKHLITATGQRVTLRCSPRSGDLSVYWYQQSLDQGLQFLIQYYNGEERAKGNILERFSAQQFPDLHSELNLSSLELGDSALYFCASSVDRVTNTEAFFGQGTRLTVV.

This clone was detected a few times. This chain connects TRBV7-9 to TRBJ1-1, with no clear D. Per germline, CDR1 SEHNR and CDR2 FQNEAQ (reference sequence). This CDR3 is 14 amino acids long. V gave up 2 bases and J gave up 2 bases, with 9 bases separating them. The CDR3 DNA is TGTGCCAGCAGCTTAATGGCGGTAAACACTGAAGCTTTCTTT. This sequence encodes CASSLMAVNTEAFF.

This clone was counted between two and nine times. The chain uses TRBV5-4 and TRBJ2-5; weak D call: TRBD1 (6 bases). V was cut by 1 base and J by 5 bases, with 15 bases left in between. The V gene's germline CDR1 is SGHNT and CDR2 YYREEE (reference sequence). CDR3 length: 15 amino acids. CDR3 in DNA: TGTGCCAGCAGCTTGTTGGGGGCAGGATACGAGACCCAGTACTTC. This translates into CASSLLGAGYETQYF.

This clone came up a few times. V usage is TRBV6-1 and J usage is TRBJ2-1; TRBD2 matches 11 bases. Germline V gene lookup returns CDR1 MNHNS and CDR2 SASEGT. Trimming cost V 6 bases and J 0 bases; bases outside gene matches: 4. The CDR3 extends over 16 amino acids. CDR3 in DNA: TGTGCCAGCAGGGAAACTAGCGGGGGCTCCTACAATGAGCAGTTCTTC. Its protein product is CASRETSGGSYNEQFF.

There are a few counts of this clone. The chain is built from TRBV11-2 and TRBJ2-7; TRBD2 aligns across 8 bases. J was trimmed by 4 bases and V by 1 base; bases with no gene match: 9. CDR1 is SGHAT, CDR2 FQNNGV, per germline. This CDR3 spans 16 amino acids. The DNA for the CDR3 is TGTGCCAGCAGCTTAGGAGTCGGGGGGGCCTTTTACGAGCAGTACTTC. Translation gives CASSLGVGGAFYEQYF.

The rearrangement uses TRBV15 and TRBJ2-6, with D possibly being TRBD1 (6 bases). Germline V gene lookup returns CDR1 LNHNV and CDR2 YYDKDF (reference sequence). V dropped 4 bases and J dropped 1 base, with 23 bases sitting between them. The CDR3 is 20 residues long. As DNA, the CDR3 is TGTGCCACCAGCAAGAGGGCAGGGGTAGCGCAGTTTTCTGGGGCCAACGTCCTGACTTTC. Amino acid sequence: CATSKRAGVAQFSGANVLTF.

This clone turned up a few times. The germline gene is not matched at one end of the junction; a read error may be the cause. V and J are TRBV2 and TRBJ2-7; 9 nucleotides line up with TRBD2. The CDR3 length is 15 residues. Germline CDR1 reads SNHLY; CDR2 reads FYNNEI. Written as DNA, the CDR3 is TGTGCCAGCAGGGAAGGTAGCGGGGGACCCTACGAGCAGTACTTC. This sequence encodes CASREGSGGPYEQYF. Filled out from reference TRBV2 and TRBJ2-7, the complete variable domain reads EPEVTQTPSHQVTQMGQEVILRCVPISNHLYFYWYRQILGQKVEFLVSFYNNEISEKSEIFDDQFSVERPDGSNFTLKIRSTKLEDSAMYFCASREGSGGPYEQYFGPGTRLTVT.

This clone appeared a few times. This chain joins TRBV28 and TRBJ1-2, with D possibly matching TRBD1 (5 bases). V was trimmed by 3 bases and J by 4 bases, leaving 9 bases between them. This CDR3 contains 13 residues. Germline values: CDR1 MDHEN, CDR2 SYDVKM. DNA of the CDR3: TGTGCCAGCAGTTTCAGGGATACCTATGGCTACACCTTC. This sequence encodes CASSFRDTYGYTF.

The J gene is TRBJ1-1, the V gene TRBV5-1; 8 nucleotides align to TRBD1. CDR3 size: 15 residues. Per germline, CDR1 SGHRS and CDR2 YFSETQ. Germline trimming cut 0 bases from V and 3 bases from J; bases unmatched to any gene: 4. CDR3 in DNA: TGCGCCAGCAGCTTGGCAGGGGGCTCGGACACTGAAGCTTTCTTT. This encodes CASSLAGGSDTEAFF.